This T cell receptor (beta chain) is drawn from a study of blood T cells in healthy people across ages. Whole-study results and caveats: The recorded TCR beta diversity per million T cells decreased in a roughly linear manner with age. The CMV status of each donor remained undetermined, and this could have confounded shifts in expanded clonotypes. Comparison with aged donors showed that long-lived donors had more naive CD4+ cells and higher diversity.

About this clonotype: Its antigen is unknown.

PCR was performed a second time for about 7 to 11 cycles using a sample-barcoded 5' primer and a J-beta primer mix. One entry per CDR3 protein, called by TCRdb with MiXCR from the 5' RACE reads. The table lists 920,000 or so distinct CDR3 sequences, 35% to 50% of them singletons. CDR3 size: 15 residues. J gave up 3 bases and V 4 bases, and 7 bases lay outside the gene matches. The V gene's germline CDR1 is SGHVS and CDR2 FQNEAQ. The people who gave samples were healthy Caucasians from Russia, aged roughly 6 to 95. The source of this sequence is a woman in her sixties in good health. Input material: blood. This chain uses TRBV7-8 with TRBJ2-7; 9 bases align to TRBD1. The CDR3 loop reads CASSWGQGKGYEQYF. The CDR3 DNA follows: TGTGCCAGCAGCTGGGGACAGGGTAAAGGCTACGAGCAGTACTTC.